This is a list of T cell receptor beta chains from one sample in a study of T cell responses to AZD1222 COVID-19 vaccine. Assay: immunoSEQ multiplex PCR; the TCRdb copy retains only in-frame clones and omits some. The sample consists of more than 150,000 clones, roughly 93% of them appearing once. The input for sequencing was peripheral blood, taken on day 0 of AZD1222 vaccination. Receptors were obtained from an adult in good health. Both conserved end residues are part of each CDR3. The order of the fields is J gene, D gene, clone size, V gene, CDR3 protein, CDR3 DNA. D genes are given only for firm matches. Only some rows state a clone size, as once, few, many or a class for expanded clones.

J gene: TRBJ1-2
D gene: NA
clone size: once
V gene: TRBV19
CDR3 protein: CASSISNYGYTF
CDR3 DNA: TGTGCCAGTAGTATCAGTAATTATGGCTACACCTTC

J gene: TRBJ2-1
D gene: NA
clone size: NA
V gene: TRBV11-2
CDR3 protein: CASSLDASLRLGTYNEQFF
CDR3 DNA: TGTGCCAGCAGCTTAGATGCCTCCCTTCGACTGGGAACCTACAATGAGCAGTTCTTC

J gene: TRBJ2-1
D gene: NA
clone size: NA
V gene: TRBV21-1
CDR3 protein: CASSKRGNEQFF
CDR3 DNA: TGTGCCAGCAGCAAGAGAGGCAATGAGCAGTTCTTC

J gene: TRBJ1-3
D gene: NA
clone size: NA
V gene: TRBV6-5
CDR3 protein: CASSYDREGSGNTIYF
CDR3 DNA: TGTGCCAGCAGTTACGATCGGGAGGGATCCGGAAACACCATATATTTT

J gene: TRBJ1-4
D gene: NA
clone size: NA
V gene: TRBV7-6
CDR3 protein: CASSNSFGEKLFF
CDR3 DNA: TGTGCCAGCAGCAACAGCTTTGGCGAAAAACTGTTTTTT

J gene: TRBJ2-1
D gene: NA
clone size: NA
V gene: TRBV1
CDR3 protein: CTSRLAGVRSYNEQFF
CDR3 DNA: TGCACCAGCCGTCTAGCGGGGGTCCGCTCCTACAATGAGCAGTTCTTC

J gene: TRBJ1-2
D gene: NA
clone size: NA
V gene: TRBV4-2
CDR3 protein: CASSQDRNGYTF
CDR3 DNA: TGTGCCAGCAGCCAAGACAGAAACGGCTACACCTTC

J gene: TRBJ2-2
D gene: NA
clone size: NA
V gene: TRBV4-2
CDR3 protein: CASSQDPSVDTGELFF
CDR3 DNA: TGTGCCAGCAGCCAAGATCCCAGCGTGGACACCGGGGAGCTGTTTTTT

J gene: TRBJ2-3
D gene: NA
clone size: NA
V gene: TRBV11-3
CDR3 protein: CASSFTGEATDTQYF
CDR3 DNA: TGTGCCAGCAGCTTTACAGGGGAGGCCACAGATACGCAGTATTTT

J gene: TRBJ2-2
D gene: NA
clone size: once
V gene: TRBV19
CDR3 protein: CASNPGSGTGELFF
CDR3 DNA: TGTGCCAGTAACCCGGGATCGGGCACCGGGGAGCTGTTTTTT

J gene: TRBJ2-7
D gene: TRBD2
clone size: NA
V gene: TRBV14
CDR3 protein: CASSPRGGSYEQYF
CDR3 DNA: TGTGCCAGCAGCCCCCGCGGGGGCTCCTACGAGCAGTACTTC

J gene: TRBJ1-1
D gene: NA
clone size: NA
V gene: TRBV2
CDR3 protein: CASSERVPNTEAFF
CDR3 DNA: TGTGCCAGCAGTGAAAGAGTCCCGAACACTGAAGCTTTCTTT

J gene: TRBJ2-6
D gene: NA
clone size: NA
V gene: TRBV5-4
CDR3 protein: CASSVPRAGGANVLTF
CDR3 DNA: TGTGCCAGCAGCGTACCTCGCGCTGGCGGGGCCAACGTCCTGACTTTC

J gene: TRBJ2-7
D gene: NA
clone size: NA
V gene: TRBV5-4
CDR3 protein: CASSLPGPIGEQYF
CDR3 DNA: TGTGCCAGCAGCTTACCGGGACCCATTGGGGAGCAGTACTTC

J gene: TRBJ2-5
D gene: TRBD2
clone size: NA
V gene: TRBV27
CDR3 protein: CASSKRDGETQYF
CDR3 DNA: TGTGCCAGCAGTAAGCGGGACGGAGAGACCCAGTACTTC

J gene: TRBJ2-1
D gene: TRBD2
clone size: NA
V gene: TRBV6-4
CDR3 protein: CASSIHHLAGGPYNEQFF
CDR3 DNA: TGTGCCAGCAGTATCCACCACTTAGCGGGAGGGCCTTACAATGAGCAGTTCTTC

J gene: TRBJ1-5
D gene: NA
clone size: NA
V gene: TRBV19
CDR3 protein: CASSITGYSNQSQHF
CDR3 DNA: TGTGCCAGTAGTATAACGGGTTATAGCAATCAGTCCCAGCATTTT

J gene: TRBJ1-3
D gene: NA
clone size: once
V gene: TRBV7-7
CDR3 protein: CASSFDGSSGNTIYF
CDR3 DNA: TGTGCTAGCAGCTTCGACGGTTCCTCTGGAAACACCATATATTTT

J gene: TRBJ1-3
D gene: TRBD1
clone size: NA
V gene: TRBV5-5
CDR3 protein: CASSSGTGLRLSGNTIYF
CDR3 DNA: TGTGCCAGCAGCTCCGGGACAGGGTTGCGCTTGTCTGGAAACACCATATATTTT

J gene: TRBJ1-1
D gene: TRBD1
clone size: NA
V gene: TRBV28
CDR3 protein: CATSGTGGFTEAFF
CDR3 DNA: TGTGCCACCTCCGGGACAGGGGGCTTTACTGAAGCTTTCTTT

J gene: TRBJ1-5
D gene: NA
clone size: NA
V gene: TRBV5-4
CDR3 protein: CASSLDSQGPSPQHF
CDR3 DNA: TGTGCCAGCAGCTTGGACTCACAGGGCCCATCGCCCCAGCATTTT

J gene: TRBJ2-2
D gene: TRBD2
clone size: NA
V gene: TRBV14
CDR3 protein: CASSHGGRGSGELFF
CDR3 DNA: TGTGCCAGCAGCCACGGCGGGAGGGGGTCCGGGGAGCTGTTTTTT

J gene: TRBJ1-2
D gene: TRBD1
clone size: NA
V gene: TRBV7-8
CDR3 protein: CASSSLVGQGANYGYTF
CDR3 DNA: TGTGCCAGCAGCTCGTTGGTGGGACAGGGGGCGAACTATGGCTACACCTTC

J gene: TRBJ2-1
D gene: NA
clone size: NA
V gene: TRBV7-9
CDR3 protein: CASSLISRFERLAYNEQFF
CDR3 DNA: TGTGCCAGCAGCTTAATCAGCAGGTTTGAGAGACTAGCCTACAATGAGCAGTTCTTC

J gene: TRBJ2-5
D gene: NA
clone size: NA
V gene: TRBV27
CDR3 protein: CASRPTGPQETQYF
CDR3 DNA: TGTGCCAGCAGACCAACAGGACCTCAAGAGACCCAGTACTTC

J gene: TRBJ2-5
D gene: NA
clone size: NA
V gene: TRBV20-1
CDR3 protein: CSTKRAETQYF
CDR3 DNA: TGCAGTACTAAGAGGGCGGAGACCCAGTACTTC